The rows below give T cell receptor beta chains drawn from one sample of a study of cytomegalovirus exposure and HLA in healthy donors. Sequenced by immunoSEQ multiplex PCR; TCRdb stores in-frame clones only, minus some. The profile shows some 150,000 clones, approximately 60% of them singletons. The material sequenced was PBMCs. The receptors stem from a woman aged 55-69 years in good health and CMV-seropositive. CDR3s include the opening cysteine and the closing phenylalanine or tryptophan. D genes are given only for firm matches. Size is stated for part of the rows, as once, few or many counts, or as a class when the clone is expanded.

J gene | V gene | D gene | clone size | CDR3 DNA | CDR3 protein
TRBJ1-2 | TRBV28 | . | . | TGTGCCAGCAGTTTACCTGGGGCTGCGGGCTACACCTTC | CASSLPGAAGYTF
TRBJ1-1 | TRBV9 | . | . | TGTGCCAGCAGCGTAGGGGCAAACACTGAAGCTTTCTTT | CASSVGANTEAFF
TRBJ2-2 | TRBV15 | TRBD1 | once | TGTGCCACCAGCAGATACTCCGGGACAGGGCGGACCGGGGAGCTGTTTTTT | CATSRYSGTGRTGELFF
TRBJ2-7 | TRBV15 | . | . | TGTGCCACCAGCAGAGAACGTAACACCTACGAGCAGTACTTC | CATSRERNTYEQYF
TRBJ2-1 | TRBV28 | . | . | TGTGCCAGCAGTTCTGGGGCTAGCGCCTACAATGAGCAGTTCTTC | CASSSGASAYNEQFF
TRBJ2-1 | TRBV6-5 | TRBD2 | . | TGTGCCAGCAGTCCCCGACTAGCGGGAATCTATGAGCAGTTCTTC | CASSPRLAGIYEQFF
TRBJ2-7 | TRBV28 | TRBD1 | many | TGTGCCAGCGTACAGGGGGCTGAGGAGCAGTACTTC | CASVQGAEEQYF
TRBJ2-3 | TRBV7-8 | TRBD2 | . | TGTGCCAGCAGCTTAGGGGCTAGCGGGTCTAGCACAGATACGCAGTATTTT | CASSLGASGSSTDTQYF
TRBJ1-1 | TRBV29-1 | . | . | TGCAGCGCCTTATCAGGGGATAGACCGAACACTGAAGCTTTCTTT | CSALSGDRPNTEAFF
TRBJ2-1 | TRBV19 | TRBD1 | . | TGTGCCAGTAGGGACAGGGGATCGGGTGAGCAGTTCTTC | CASRDRGSGEQFF
TRBJ2-6 | TRBV4-3 | . | few | TGCGCCAGCAGCCAAGCTGCATTTACGGGGATCTCTGGGGCCAACGTCCTGACTTTC | CASSQAAFTGISGANVLTF
TRBJ2-7 | TRBV4-2 | TRBD2 | . | TGTGCCAGCAGCCAATATGAAGCTAGCGGTGCCTACGAGCAGTACTTC | CASSQYEASGAYEQYF
TRBJ2-2 | TRBV7-2 | TRBD2 | . | TGTGCCAGCAGCCCCCGGGCGCTAGCGGGAGCGAACACCGGGGAGCTGTTTTTT | CASSPRALAGANTGELFF
TRBJ2-2 | TRBV15 | TRBD1 | . | TGTGCCACCAGCAGGCCAGACAGGGCCACCGGGGAGCTGTTTTTT | CATSRPDRATGELFF
TRBJ2-7 | TRBV28 | . | . | TGTGCCAGCAGTTTCGAGGCCGCGGCCAACGAGCAGTACTTC | CASSFEAAANEQYF
TRBJ2-3 | TRBV7-9 | . | once | TGTGCCAGCAGCCAGGGGTGGCCAGGAAAAATAACAGATACGCAGTATTTT | CASSQGWPGKITDTQYF
TRBJ2-3 | TRBV4-2 | TRBD2 | few | TGTGCCAGCAGCCAAGAGCTAGCGGGAGGGCGAGATACGCAGTATTTT | CASSQELAGGRDTQYF
TRBJ1-1 | TRBV11-2 | TRBD1 | . | TGTGCCAGCAGCCAACTCGACAGGGTGAGTGCTTTCTTT | CASSQLDRVSAFF
TRBJ1-3 | TRBV6-1 | . | once | TGTGCCAGCAGTGACCCGGGACAACTAACACCCATATATTTT | CASSDPGQLTPIYF
TRBJ2-2 | TRBV9 | TRBD2 | . | TGTGCCAGCAGCTCCCGGACTAGCGGGGGGAACACCGGGGAGCTGTTTTTT | CASSSRTSGGNTGELFF
TRBJ2-6 | TRBV30 | TRBD1 | . | TGTGCCTGTGGACAGGGAGAAATTGGGGCCAACGTCCTGACTTTC | CACGQGEIGANVLTF
TRBJ2-2 | TRBV7-7 | . | few | TGTGCTAGCAGCTCGACTAACACCGGGGAGCTGTTTTTT | CASSSTNTGELFF
TRBJ2-2 | TRBV5-1 | . | . | TGCGCCAGCAGCTTCAGGGTTAACACCGGGGAGCTGTTTTTT | CASSFRVNTGELFF
TRBJ2-3 | TRBV25-1 | . | . | TGTGCCAGCAGTGAATTCAGGGGGGCAGATACGCAGTATTTT | CASSEFRGADTQYF
TRBJ1-2 | TRBV5-8 | TRBD1 | . | TGTGCCAGCAGCTCGCGACAGGGAAACTATGGCTACACCTTC | CASSSRQGNYGYTF
TRBJ2-1 | TRBV7-9 | TRBD2 | few | TGTGCCAGCAGCTCGGGACTAGCGGTATACAATGAGCAGTTCTTC | CASSSGLAVYNEQFF
TRBJ2-1 | TRBV18 | . | . | TGTGCCAGCTCACCCGATTACCCCGGGTCTCAGTTCTTC | CASSPDYPGSQFF
TRBJ2-7 | TRBV11-1 | TRBD1 | . | TGTGCCAGCAGCTCGGGGACAGGGATGCGCTACGAGCAGTACTTC | CASSSGTGMRYEQYF
TRBJ1-2 | TRBV28 | TRBD1 | . | TGTGCCAGCATCACCATCCGGGACAGCTATGGCTACACCTTC | CASITIRDSYGYTF
TRBJ2-7 | TRBV7-3 | . | . | TGTGCCAGCAGCTTGGGACAACCAGGCTCCTACGAGCAGTACTTC | CASSLGQPGSYEQYF
TRBJ2-3 | TRBV7-2 | . | . | TGTGCCAGCAGCGAGACGGGGGTAGCAGATACGCAGTATTTT | CASSETGVADTQYF
TRBJ1-3 | TRBV7-8 | TRBD1 | . | TGTGCCAGCAGCCCTAGACAGGGAATGACTGGAAACACCATATATTTT | CASSPRQGMTGNTIYF
TRBJ1-5 | TRBV29-1 | TRBD1 | few | TGCAGCGTTGGCTGGGACAGGGGATCGCCGAATCAGCCCCAGCATTTT | CSVGWDRGSPNQPQHF
TRBJ1-1 | TRBV7-6 | TRBD1 | . | TGTGCCAGCAGTCCAGACAGGGCCCCGAACACTGAAGCTTTCTTT | CASSPDRAPNTEAFF
TRBJ2-5 | TRBV6-5 | . | . | TGTGCCAGCAGTTGGAACAGGGAGACCCAGTACTTC | CASSWNRETQYF
TRBJ2-5 | TRBV7-2 | TRBD2 | . | TGTGCCAGCAGCTCTGCGGGCACGGGCCTAGCGGGATTCAGAGAGACCCAGTACTTC | CASSSAGTGLAGFRETQYF
TRBJ2-7 | TRBV5-1 | . | few | TGCGCCAGCAGACTTTCAGGCTACGAGCAGTACTTC | CASRLSGYEQYF
TRBJ1-2 | TRBV27 | TRBD1 | . | TGTGCCAGCAGTCCCCGGACAGGGGTCCGGGGCTACACCTTC | CASSPRTGVRGYTF
TRBJ2-2 | TRBV4-1 | . | few | TGCGCCAGCAGCCAAGTGCACGGGATCACCGGGGAGCTGTTTTTT | CASSQVHGITGELFF
TRBJ2-7 | TRBV19 | . | once | TGTGCCAGGACTGGGGCAGGGGGGTCCTACGAGCAGTACTTC | CARTGAGGSYEQYF
TRBJ2-7 | TRBV5-1 | . | . | TGCGCCAGCAGCTTGGGGCAGGTGGGTTACGAGCAGTACTTC | CASSLGQVGYEQYF
TRBJ1-2 | TRBV6-1 | . | . | TGTGCCAGCAGTGAAACAGCCTATGGCTACACCTTC | CASSETAYGYTF
TRBJ2-3 | TRBV7-9 | . | . | TGTGCCAGCAGCTTGGTAGTAACTAAAGATACGCAGTATTTT | CASSLVVTKDTQYF
TRBJ2-1 | TRBV28 | . | . | TGTGCCAGCAGACCCGGACAGCTGGCCGGTGAGCAGTTCTTC | CASRPGQLAGEQFF
TRBJ1-1 | TRBV18 | . | . | TGTGCCAGCTCACCCGACGTCACGGGCACTGAAGCTTTCTTT | CASSPDVTGTEAFF
TRBJ2-5 | TRBV9 | TRBD2 | . | TGTGCCAGCAGCACAACAAGCGGGAGGGTTCGGGAGACCCAGTACTTC | CASSTTSGRVRETQYF
TRBJ2-1 | TRBV5-1 | . | . | TGCGCCAGCAGCGGATACCTGGACTCCCTCGGCTCCTACAATGAGCAGTTCTTC | CASSGYLDSLGSYNEQFF
TRBJ2-3 | TRBV5-1 | . | . | TGCGCCAGCAGCAACAGGGAAGATACGCAGTATTTT | CASSNREDTQYF
TRBJ1-2 | TRBV5-1 | . | . | TGCGCCAGCAGCTCGGGGGGGGGCGAAGGCTACACCTTC | CASSSGGGEGYTF
TRBJ1-1 | TRBV7-9 | TRBD1 | . | TGTGCCAGCAGCTTAAACAGGGGGGGGAACACTGAAGCTTTCTTT | CASSLNRGGNTEAFF
TRBJ2-1 | TRBV2 | TRBD1 | . | TGTGCCAGCAGTGATTGGACAGGGAGCTCCTACAATGAGCAGTTCTTC | CASSDWTGSSYNEQFF